Below are 27 T cell receptor beta chains sequenced from a single sample in a study of OX40 agonist ivuxolimab in advanced cancers. Some clones are missing from TCRdb's copy, which holds only in-frame ones; the method was immunoSEQ multiplex PCR. The repertoire holds about 42,000 clones, with approximately 86% as singletons. Sequences were derived from CD4+ or CD8+ T cells sorted from blood, sampled in a trial of the OX40 agonist ivuxolimab. These receptors all stem from an adult with an advanced solid tumor such as melanoma, head and neck, liver or kidney cancer.

The chain combines TRBV4-1 with TRBJ2-1; TRBD2 matches at 9 bases. J was trimmed by 5 bases and V by 4 bases; bases with no gene match: 12. This CDR3 comprises 17 residues. Germline V gene sequence: CDR1 MGHRA, CDR2 YSYEKL. This CDR3 reads CASSPGGRTSEHNEQFF. The CDR3 nucleotides are TGCGCCAGCAGCCCAGGCGGACGGACTAGCGAGCACAATGAGCAGTTCTTC.

The chain couples TRBV19 to TRBJ2-1; D gene unclear. V was trimmed by 1 base and J by 7 bases, leaving 14 bases between them. The CDR3 is 15 residues long. Germline V lookup: CDR1 LNHDA, CDR2 SQIVND (reference sequence). The CDR3 nucleotides read TGTGCCAGTAGTATAGGAAGGCTACGCTGGAATGAGCAGTTCTTC. Its protein product is CASSIGRLRWNEQFF.

This sequence joins TRBV29-1 and TRBJ2-1; D remains unclear. The CDR3 is 12 amino acids. Trimming took off 0 bases at V and 9 bases at J, with 9 bases between the two ends. Germline CDR1 SQVTM, CDR2 ANQGSEA. CDR3: CSVEDLVVEQFF. The CDR3 nucleotides read TGCAGCGTTGAAGATCTGGTGGTTGAGCAGTTCTTC.

By share, this clone ranks as medium-sized (0.01 to 0.1%). The chain uses TRBV4-3 and TRBJ2-1; possibly TRBD1 for D (6 bases). V gave up 0 bases and J gave up 0 bases, with 12 bases separating them. Germline V gene data show CDR1 as LGHNA and CDR2 as YSLEER. The CDR3 covers 17 residues. CDR3 in DNA: TGCGCCAGCAGCCAAGAGTCCGGGACAACCTCCTACAATGAGCAGTTCTTC. Its translation is CASSQESGTTSYNEQFF.

The rearrangement links TRBV5-6 to TRBJ2-5; the D call may be TRBD1 or TRBD2 (6 bases each). The V gene lost 4 bases and the J gene lost 3 bases, with 16 bases spanning the gap. The CDR3 extends over 15 amino acids. Germline-derived CDR1 and CDR2 are SGHDT and YYEEEE. The CDR3: CASSDPGQREETQYF. The CDR3 DNA sequence: TGTGCCAGCAGCGACCCCGGACAGCGGGAAGAGACCCAGTACTTC.

This chain links TRBV4-2 with TRBJ2-6; D could derive from TRBD1 or TRBD2 (5 bases each). V lost 1 base, J lost 2 bases, and 12 bases lay in between. The CDR3 has 17 residues. From germline, CDR1 is LGHNA and CDR2 YNFKEQ. CDR3 amino acids: CASSQVTGRPGANVLTF. The DNA of the CDR3 is TGTGCCAGCAGCCAAGTGACGGGGCGACCTGGGGCCAACGTCCTGACTTTC.

The J gene is TRBJ1-5, the V gene TRBV4-1, with a weak D call TRBD1 (5 bases). The CDR3 runs to 17 residues. Trimming cost V 0 bases and J 0 bases, with 12 bases left between them. Germline V lookup: CDR1 MGHRA, CDR2 YSYEKL. The CDR3 sequence is CASSQDGTSYSNQPQHF. Here the CDR3 DNA reads TGCGCCAGCAGCCAAGACGGGACCTCATATAGCAATCAGCCCCAGCATTTT.

This CDR3 reads CASSLGQSISYEQYF. The CDR3 DNA reads as TGTGCCAGCAGCTTAGGTCAGAGTATCTCCTACGAGCAGTACTTC. This chain connects TRBV7-6 to TRBJ2-7; D is uncertain. Germline lookup yields CDR1 SGHVS and CDR2 FNYEAQ. V was pared by 1 base and J by 0 bases, with 10 bases between. This CDR3 spans 15 amino acids.

The J gene is TRBJ1-4, the V gene TRBV5-6; maybe TRBD1 (5 bases). Germline V gene lookup returns CDR1 SGHDT and CDR2 YYEEEE. Between the trimmed V and J ends, which lost 3 bases and 2 bases, there was a span of 14 bases. This CDR3 has 16 amino acids. In nucleotides, the CDR3 is TGTGCCAGCAGCTCAAATCCCGGGGCGACTAATGAAAAACTGTTTTTT. Translation: CASSSNPGATNEKLFF.

This chain links TRBV5-1 with TRBJ2-1; perhaps TRBD1 as D (6 bases). This CDR3 is 15 amino acids long. V was shortened by 2 bases and J by 8 bases, with 17 bases between the two germline ends. Germline loops: CDR1 SGHRS, CDR2 YFSETQ. CDR3 protein: CASSLSTGPGHEQFF. Here the CDR3 DNA reads TGCGCCAGCAGCTTATCGACAGGCCCTGGACATGAGCAGTTCTTC.

The V call is TRBV18, the J call TRBJ2-5; D is unresolved. CDR3 length: 12 residues. Between the trimmed V and J ends, which lost 2 bases and 5 bases, there was a span of 6 bases. CDR1 is KGHSH and CDR2 is LQKENI in the germline V gene. The CDR3, as DNA: TGTGCCAGCTCACCAATGACCGAGACCCAGTACTTC. The encoded protein is CASSPMTETQYF.

This clone was counted a few times. The chain has TRBV19 and TRBJ2-5, with TRBD1 identical over 8 bases. Trimming at V came to 0 bases and at J to 7 bases, leaving 10 bases not matched to a gene. The CDR3 extends over 16 amino acids. Germline V CDR1 and CDR2: LNHDA, SQIVND (reference sequence). The DNA of the CDR3 is TGTGCCAGTAGTATAGACTGGACAGGGTATCTGGGGACCCAGTACTTC. As protein: CASSIDWTGYLGTQYF.

This chain connects TRBV27 to TRBJ2-1; D gene unclear. V lost 1 base and J lost 2, with 12 bases in between. The CDR3 is made up of 16 amino acids. Germline V CDR1 and CDR2: MNHEY, SMNVEV (reference sequence). CDR3 in DNA: TGTGCCAGCAGTTTATATTTGGGGTCAACCTACAATGAGCAGTTCTTC. Its protein is CASSLYLGSTYNEQFF.

The chain couples TRBV9 to TRBJ2-1, with D possibly matching TRBD2 (6 bases). The CDR3 loop spans 15 amino acids. Trimming removed 3 bases at V and 7 bases at J, with 17 bases between. Per germline, CDR1 SGDLS and CDR2 YYNGEE. This chain's CDR3 is CASSGGPAGGNEQFF. The CDR3 nucleotides are TGTGCCAGCAGCGGAGGGCCTGCTGGGGGGAATGAGCAGTTCTTC.

The V and J genes are TRBV6-6 and TRBJ1-2; TRBD1 might be the D (5 bases). V was clipped by 2 bases and J by 5 bases, with 12 bases between them. Per the germline V gene, CDR1 is MNHNY and CDR2 is SVGAGI (reference sequence). The CDR3 consists of 14 residues. CDR3 sequence (DNA): TGTGCCAGCAGTTACCGGGACCGGGAGTATGGCTACACCTTC. Translation: CASSYRDREYGYTF.

The chain is built from TRBV15 and TRBJ1-1; tentatively, D is TRBD1 (5 bases). The CDR3 is made up of 14 amino acids. Germline V gene data show CDR1 as LNHNV and CDR2 as YYDKDF (reference sequence). Trimming took off 0 bases at V and 10 bases at J, with 15 bases between the two ends. For the CDR3, the DNA is TGTGCCACCAGCAGAGATCGCCAGGGCTCCAGAGCTTTCTTT. Translating it yields CATSRDRQGSRAFF.

This clone has only one observation. CDR3: CASSDGTGYGYTF. The CDR3 nucleotides are TGTGCCAGCAGTGATGGGACAGGCTATGGCTACACCTTC. The genes are TRBV2 and TRBJ1-2, with 8 bases matching TRBD1. CDR3 length: 13 amino acids. The J segment lost 4 bases and the V segment lost 3 bases, leaving 1 base of the junction unmatched. The germline V gene encodes CDR1 SNHLY and CDR2 FYNNEI.

This chain uses TRBV7-2 with TRBJ2-3; no definite D call. CDR3 size: 14 residues. Germline CDR1 is SGHTA and CDR2 is FQGNSA. V was pared by 2 bases and J by 2 bases, with 8 bases between. The CDR3 is CASSLRVTTDTQYF. CDR3 sequence (DNA): TGTGCCAGCAGCTTACGGGTTACCACAGATACGCAGTATTTT.

This chain joins TRBV13 and TRBJ2-1, with D perhaps assigned TRBD1 or TRBD2 (6 bases each). CDR3 length equals 13 residues. Germline-derived CDR1 and CDR2 are PRHDT and FYEKMQ (reference sequence). Trimming stripped 7 bases from V and 9 bases from J, with 16 bases between. CDR3 residues: CASTGGGRGEQFF. The DNA for the CDR3 is TGTGCCAGCACCGGAGGGGGGCGCGGTGAGCAGTTCTTC.

This chain joins TRBV27 and TRBJ1-2, with 8 bases aligning to TRBD1. The CDR3 is 20 residues long. With 3 bases clipped from V and 5 bases from J, the junction kept 23 bases outside the gene matches. Germline CDR1 reads MNHEY; CDR2 reads SMNVEV (reference sequence). The CDR3 nucleotides are TGTGCCAGCAGTTTTTCTATGGCCGGGACAGGCAACCGAGGGTTATATGGCTACACCTTC. This sequence encodes CASSFSMAGTGNRGLYGYTF.

This clone was counted between two and nine times. The same CDR3 arises from other DNA sequences in this sample as well. V usage is TRBV2 and J usage is TRBJ2-5, with 9 bases lining up with TRBD2. After removal of 10 bases from V and 4 bases from J, the junction contained 13 bases not matched to a gene. The CDR3 covers 15 residues. Looked up from germline, CDR1 is SNHLY and CDR2 is FYNNEI. The CDR3 DNA is TGTGCCATCCCGCGGGGCGGGGGGGGACGAGAGACCCAGTACTTC. This translates into CAIPRGGGGRETQYF. The whole variable domain, filled in from reference TRBV2 and TRBJ2-5, reads EPEVTQTPSHQVTQMGQEVILRCVPISNHLYFYWYRQILGQKVEFLVSFYNNEISEKSEIFDDQFSVERPDGSNFTLKIRSTKLEDSAMYFCAIPRGGGGRETQYFGPGTRLLVL.

The chain has TRBV16 and TRBJ2-3; 8 bases map to TRBD1. Losses at the gene ends were 5 bases for V and 4 bases for J; bases not matched to a gene: 2. This CDR3 spans 13 amino acids. Germline values: CDR1 KGHSY, CDR2 FQNENV. The CDR3 coding sequence is TGTGCCAGCAGCGCAGGGGGCGCAGATACGCAGTATTTT. This sequence encodes CASSAGGADTQYF.

The sample holds a few counts of this clone. The V gene is TRBV27, the J gene TRBJ2-1; D remains ambiguous. V lost 1 base and J 6 bases, leaving 1 base between the germline ends. The CDR3 loop spans 11 amino acids. CDR1 and CDR2 from the germline V gene are MNHEY and SMNVEV (reference sequence). This CDR3 reads CASSLFNEQFF. The DNA for the CDR3 is TGTGCCAGCAGTTTATTCAATGAGCAGTTCTTC.

The rearrangement uses TRBV7-2 and TRBJ2-5; D tentatively reads TRBD1 or TRBD2 (5 bases each). CDR1 is SGHTA and CDR2 is FQGNSA in the germline V gene. V was shortened by 4 bases and J by 4 bases, with 13 bases between the two germline ends. The CDR3 extends over 14 amino acids. CDR3 coding DNA: TGTGCCAGCAGCTGGCCGGGGCGGGCAGAGACCCAGTACTTC. It yields the protein CASSWPGRAETQYF.

This clone was counted a few times. The V gene is TRBV7-9, the J gene TRBJ2-7; maybe TRBD1 (5 bases). V was clipped by 1 base and J by 7 bases, with 14 bases between them. Per germline, CDR1 SEHNR and CDR2 FQNEAQ (reference sequence). The CDR3 consists of 14 residues. The CDR3, as DNA: TGTGCCAGCAGCTTAGAGGTCACCCCAGGGGAGCAGTACGTC. Amino acid sequence: CASSLEVTPGEQYV.

The chain combines TRBV6-1 with TRBJ1-1, with 8 bases aligning to TRBD1. CDR1 is MNHNS and CDR2 is SASEGT in the germline V gene. CDR3 size: 12 residues. Trimming removed 5 bases from V and 10 bases from J; junction bases left unmatched: 6. The CDR3 DNA sequence: TGTGCCAGCAGTTCGGACAGGGAGGGAGCTTTCTTT. Its translation: CASSSDREGAFF.

The chain carries TRBV13 and TRBJ2-7; 11 bases are a match to TRBD2. Trimming removed 5 bases from V and 5 bases from J; junction bases left unmatched: 5. The CDR3 runs to 14 residues. CDR1 is PRHDT and CDR2 is FYEKMQ in the germline V gene (reference sequence). The CDR3 sequence: CASSTGTSGNEQYF. CDR3 coding DNA: TGTGCCAGCAGCACCGGGACTAGCGGAAACGAGCAGTACTTC.